This is a list of T cell receptor beta chains from one sample in a study of blood T cell repertoires in COVID-19. The protocol was immunoSEQ multiplex PCR, while the TCRdb copy is restricted to in-frame clones and leaves out a portion. The table has approximately 210,000 clones, around 83% seen once. Material for sequencing was peripheral blood. These TCRs come from a man between 45 and 60 years old with active or convalescent COVID-19. Both conserved end residues are part of each CDR3. Each record gives: V gene, J gene, D gene, clone size, CDR3 length, CDR3 DNA, CDR3 protein. A D gene is named only where the DNA matches it firmly. Clone size, where shown, is once, few, many, or a class for clones that have expanded.

v_call: TRBV28
j_call: TRBJ2-1
d_call: TRBD2
clone_size: -
cdr3_length: 13
cdr3_nt: TGTGCCAGCAGTTTATTGGGCGGGAGGGAGCAGTTCTTC
cdr3_aa: CASSLLGGREQFF

v_call: TRBV28
j_call: TRBJ2-7
d_call: TRBD1
clone_size: few
cdr3_length: 16
cdr3_nt: TGTGCCAGCAGTCCCGCCGGGACAGGGGGCTCCTACGAGCAGTACTTC
cdr3_aa: CASSPAGTGGSYEQYF

v_call: TRBV28
j_call: TRBJ1-2
d_call: -
clone_size: -
cdr3_length: 13
cdr3_nt: TGTGCCAGCAGTTTAGGAGATAACTATGGCTACACCTTC
cdr3_aa: CASSLGDNYGYTF

v_call: TRBV20-1
j_call: TRBJ2-1
d_call: TRBD2
clone_size: -
cdr3_length: 15
cdr3_nt: TGCAGTGCTAGTCCGGGACTAGCGGGAGCAGGTGAGCAGTTCTTC
cdr3_aa: CSASPGLAGAGEQFF

v_call: TRBV6-6
j_call: TRBJ1-4
d_call: TRBD1
clone_size: -
cdr3_length: 15
cdr3_nt: TGTGCCAGCAGTACCTGGACAGGGTCTTCTGAAAAACTGTTTTTT
cdr3_aa: CASSTWTGSSEKLFF

v_call: TRBV7-2
j_call: TRBJ2-5
d_call: TRBD2
clone_size: -
cdr3_length: 16
cdr3_nt: TGTGCCAGCAGACCACCGGGACTAGCGGGGGTGGAGACCCAGTACTTC
cdr3_aa: CASRPPGLAGVETQYF

v_call: TRBV27
j_call: TRBJ1-1
d_call: -
clone_size: -
cdr3_length: 14
cdr3_nt: TGTGCCAGCAGTTTATGGGAGTCCCGCACTGAAGCTTTCTTT
cdr3_aa: CASSLWESRTEAFF

v_call: TRBV5-1
j_call: TRBJ2-2
d_call: TRBD1
clone_size: -
cdr3_length: 17
cdr3_nt: TGCGCCAGCAGCTATACCCCGGGACAGGGACCCACCGGGGAGCTGTTTTTT
cdr3_aa: CASSYTPGQGPTGELFF

v_call: TRBV19
j_call: TRBJ1-2
d_call: -
clone_size: -
cdr3_length: 14
cdr3_nt: TGTGCCAGTCACAGTCCAGGGAATCCCTATGGCTACACCTTC
cdr3_aa: CASHSPGNPYGYTF

v_call: TRBV6-1
j_call: TRBJ1-5
d_call: -
clone_size: -
cdr3_length: 15
cdr3_nt: TGTGCCAGCAGTGAAGCAGGAGGTACGGATCAGCCCCAGCATTTT
cdr3_aa: CASSEAGGTDQPQHF

v_call: TRBV11-2
j_call: TRBJ2-5
d_call: TRBD1
clone_size: -
cdr3_length: 14
cdr3_nt: TGTGCCAGCAGCCCGGGACAGGGCGGGGAGACCCAGTACTTC
cdr3_aa: CASSPGQGGETQYF

v_call: TRBV5-1
j_call: TRBJ2-7
d_call: TRBD2
clone_size: -
cdr3_length: 15
cdr3_nt: TGCGCCAGCAGCCCCTCAGCGGGAGGGCTCTACGAGCAGTACTTC
cdr3_aa: CASSPSAGGLYEQYF

v_call: TRBV25-1
j_call: TRBJ1-1
d_call: -
clone_size: -
cdr3_length: 15
cdr3_nt: TGTGCCAGCACCCCCCGGAAAGACAAGAACACTGAAGCTTTCTTT
cdr3_aa: CASTPRKDKNTEAFF

v_call: TRBV19
j_call: TRBJ2-1
d_call: TRBD2
clone_size: -
cdr3_length: 15
cdr3_nt: TGTGCCAGTAGTAAGACTAGCGGGAGGTGGGATGAGCAGTTCTTC
cdr3_aa: CASSKTSGRWDEQFF

v_call: TRBV9
j_call: TRBJ1-3
d_call: -
clone_size: few
cdr3_length: 16
cdr3_nt: TGTGCCAGCAGCGGACTACAGGGCGTAGCTGGAAACACCATATATTTT
cdr3_aa: CASSGLQGVAGNTIYF

v_call: TRBV30
j_call: TRBJ2-3
d_call: TRBD2
clone_size: -
cdr3_length: 14
cdr3_nt: TGTGCCTGGACCCTAGCGGGGGGCACAGATACGCAGTATTTT
cdr3_aa: CAWTLAGGTDTQYF

v_call: TRBV28
j_call: TRBJ2-3
d_call: TRBD2
clone_size: -
cdr3_length: 18
cdr3_nt: TGTGCCAGCAGTCCCACTAGCGGCCGGGGGACTAGCACAGATACGCAGTATTTT
cdr3_aa: CASSPTSGRGTSTDTQYF

v_call: TRBV6-5
j_call: TRBJ2-7
d_call: -
clone_size: -
cdr3_length: 13
cdr3_nt: TGTGCCAGCAGTTCTGAGGGAGCCTACGAGCAGTACTTC
cdr3_aa: CASSSEGAYEQYF

v_call: TRBV27
j_call: TRBJ1-6
d_call: TRBD1
clone_size: -
cdr3_length: 17
cdr3_nt: TGTGCCAGCAGCGACCAGGGGGGTAGCTCCTATAATTCACCCCTCCACTTT
cdr3_aa: CASSDQGGSSYNSPLHF

v_call: TRBV27
j_call: TRBJ2-1
d_call: TRBD1
clone_size: once
cdr3_length: 18
cdr3_nt: TGTGCCAGCAGTCCAGGGGACAGGGCGGAACCCTCCTACAATGAGCAGTTCTTC
cdr3_aa: CASSPGDRAEPSYNEQFF

v_call: TRBV6-6
j_call: TRBJ1-1
d_call: TRBD1
clone_size: -
cdr3_length: 17
cdr3_nt: TGTGCCAGCAGTCGAAGCACAGGGGGCATGTCGAACACTGAAGCTTTCTTT
cdr3_aa: CASSRSTGGMSNTEAFF

v_call: TRBV12-3/TRBV12-4
j_call: TRBJ2-4
d_call: -
clone_size: -
cdr3_length: 11
cdr3_nt: TGTGCCAGCAGTTCCAGGGGTTTTCAGTACTTC
cdr3_aa: CASSSRGFQYF

v_call: TRBV9
j_call: TRBJ2-3
d_call: TRBD1
clone_size: -
cdr3_length: 14
cdr3_nt: TGTGCCAGCAGCGTAGCCGGGACAGGGGATACGCAGTATTTT
cdr3_aa: CASSVAGTGDTQYF

v_call: TRBV11-2
j_call: TRBJ1-2
d_call: TRBD1
clone_size: -
cdr3_length: 15
cdr3_nt: TGTGCCAGCAGGAACGGGACAGGGGGCTACTATGGCTACACCTTC
cdr3_aa: CASRNGTGGYYGYTF

v_call: TRBV11-2
j_call: TRBJ1-6
d_call: TRBD1
clone_size: -
cdr3_length: 19
cdr3_nt: TGTGCCAGCAGTTTCCCTCCGGGACAGGGACTTAGTATTGGTTCACCCCTCCACTTT
cdr3_aa: CASSFPPGQGLSIGSPLHF

v_call: TRBV19
j_call: TRBJ1-3
d_call: -
clone_size: once
cdr3_length: 15
cdr3_nt: TGTGCCAGTACTCGGCAGGCCCTCTCTGGAAACACCATATATTTT
cdr3_aa: CASTRQALSGNTIYF

v_call: TRBV5-1
j_call: TRBJ1-1
d_call: TRBD1
clone_size: -
cdr3_length: 14
cdr3_nt: TGCGCCAGCAGCTTGTGGGACAGCAACACTGAAGCTTTCTTT
cdr3_aa: CASSLWDSNTEAFF

v_call: TRBV9
j_call: TRBJ2-3
d_call: -
clone_size: once
cdr3_length: 16
cdr3_nt: TGTGCCAGCAGCCCCGGATTCCAGGGAGGATCAGATACGCAGTATTTT
cdr3_aa: CASSPGFQGGSDTQYF

v_call: TRBV13
j_call: TRBJ1-2
d_call: -
clone_size: once
cdr3_length: 12
cdr3_nt: TGTGCCAGCAGCTTCACTAACTATGGCTACACCTTC
cdr3_aa: CASSFTNYGYTF

v_call: TRBV6-5
j_call: TRBJ2-5
d_call: TRBD1
clone_size: -
cdr3_length: 13
cdr3_nt: TGTGCCAGCAGAAGACAGGGCAGGGAGACCCAGTACTTC
cdr3_aa: CASRRQGRETQYF

v_call: TRBV30
j_call: TRBJ1-3
d_call: -
clone_size: once
cdr3_length: 14
cdr3_nt: TGTGCCTGGGGAGCGGGGGGCTCTCGAAACACCATATATTTT
cdr3_aa: CAWGAGGSRNTIYF

v_call: TRBV28
j_call: TRBJ2-7
d_call: TRBD2
clone_size: once
cdr3_length: 15
cdr3_nt: TGTGCCACCCTGTTAATTAGCGGGGGCTCCTACGAGCAGTACTTC
cdr3_aa: CATLLISGGSYEQYF

v_call: TRBV7-2
j_call: TRBJ1-1
d_call: TRBD1
clone_size: -
cdr3_length: 13
cdr3_nt: TGTGCCAGCAGCTTAGCCACGGACAGGGAAGCTTTCTTT
cdr3_aa: CASSLATDREAFF

v_call: TRBV3-1/TRBV3-2
j_call: TRBJ2-1
d_call: -
clone_size: -
cdr3_length: 16
cdr3_nt: TGTGCCAGCAGCCAAGGGCGGGCGAGCTCCTACAATGAGCAGTTCTTC
cdr3_aa: CASSQGRASSYNEQFF

v_call: TRBV29-1
j_call: TRBJ1-4
d_call: -
clone_size: -
cdr3_length: 13
cdr3_nt: TGCAGCGTTGCCCGGGGGTTCGGGGAAAAACTGTTTTTT
cdr3_aa: CSVARGFGEKLFF

v_call: TRBV3-1/TRBV3-2
j_call: TRBJ2-5
d_call: TRBD2
clone_size: -
cdr3_length: 16
cdr3_nt: TGTGCCAGCAGCCGGACTAGCGGAAAGCACCAAGAGACCCAGTACTTC
cdr3_aa: CASSRTSGKHQETQYF

v_call: TRBV24-1
j_call: TRBJ2-6
d_call: -
clone_size: -
cdr3_length: 16
cdr3_nt: TGTGCCACCAGTGACCCCGGGAGCTCTGGGGCCAACGTCCTGACTTTC
cdr3_aa: CATSDPGSSGANVLTF

v_call: TRBV5-4
j_call: TRBJ1-4
d_call: -
clone_size: -
cdr3_length: 13
cdr3_nt: TGTGCCAGCAGCGTACAGGGAGGGGAAAAACTGTTTTTT
cdr3_aa: CASSVQGGEKLFF

v_call: TRBV12-5
j_call: TRBJ1-1
d_call: -
clone_size: -
cdr3_length: 11
cdr3_nt: TGTGCTAGTGGGGAGGTGGCTGAAGCTTTCTTT
cdr3_aa: CASGEVAEAFF

v_call: TRBV28
j_call: TRBJ2-7
d_call: -
clone_size: -
cdr3_length: 12
cdr3_nt: TGTGCCACCACTCAAGGGGGAAACGAGCAGTACTTC
cdr3_aa: CATTQGGNEQYF

v_call: TRBV6-6
j_call: TRBJ1-2
d_call: -
clone_size: -
cdr3_length: 13
cdr3_nt: TGTGCCAGCAGTTACAAGCGCCCCTATGGCTACACCTTC
cdr3_aa: CASSYKRPYGYTF

v_call: TRBV7-6
j_call: TRBJ1-2
d_call: -
clone_size: -
cdr3_length: 13
cdr3_nt: TGTGCCAGCAGCCCCAGGGAGGCCTATGGCTACACCTTC
cdr3_aa: CASSPREAYGYTF

v_call: TRBV6-5
j_call: TRBJ1-6
d_call: -
clone_size: -
cdr3_length: 15
cdr3_nt: TGTGCCAGCAGTTACTCGACTGGGTATAATTCACCCCTCCACTTT
cdr3_aa: CASSYSTGYNSPLHF

v_call: TRBV6-5
j_call: TRBJ2-7
d_call: TRBD2
clone_size: -
cdr3_length: 15
cdr3_nt: TGTGCCAGCACAAGACGGGGCGGGAGCGCCTACGAGCAGTACTTC
cdr3_aa: CASTRRGGSAYEQYF

v_call: TRBV28
j_call: TRBJ2-3
d_call: TRBD2
clone_size: -
cdr3_length: 16
cdr3_nt: TGTGCCAGCAGTTTCCCCTTAGCGGGAGGTATGGATACGCAGTATTTT
cdr3_aa: CASSFPLAGGMDTQYF

v_call: TRBV5-5
j_call: TRBJ2-7
d_call: TRBD2
clone_size: many
cdr3_length: 16
cdr3_nt: TGTGCCAGCAGCAGGGCGGGACTAGCGGTCGTCAACGAGCAGTACTTC
cdr3_aa: CASSRAGLAVVNEQYF

v_call: TRBV4-1
j_call: TRBJ1-2
d_call: TRBD1
clone_size: -
cdr3_length: 14
cdr3_nt: TGCGCCAGCAGCTTGGGGACAGGTCTTAATGGCTACACCTTC
cdr3_aa: CASSLGTGLNGYTF